Each of the 11 T cell receptor beta chains below was sequenced from the same sample in a study of graft-versus-host responses after intestinal transplantation. No antigens are known for them. Profiling relied on immunoSEQ multiplex PCR, and the TCRdb table lists in-frame clones only, not all of them. The sample has about 93,000 clones; roughly 93% are singletons. Source: unstimulated CD8+ T cells sorted from spleen or lymph node cells, taken before intestinal transplant. The origin of the receptors is a human donor who received an intestinal transplant.

This chain connects TRBV27 to TRBJ2-1, with 9 positions matching TRBD1. V shed 5 bases and J 3 bases; nucleotides not matched to a gene: 5. This CDR3 is built from 15 residues. Germline assignment: CDR1 MNHEY and CDR2 SMNVEV (reference sequence). The CDR3 here is CASSPGTGNYNEQFF. CDR3 DNA: TGTGCCAGCAGTCCAGGGACAGGGAACTACAATGAGCAGTTCTTC.

The V and J genes are TRBV30 and TRBJ1-2, with TRBD1 matching over 11 bases. Looked up from germline, CDR1 is GTSNPN and CDR2 is SVGIG (reference sequence). Trimming took 3 bases from V and 7 from J; bases not matched to a gene: 4. This CDR3 region has 13 residues. The CDR3 loop is CAWSHGQGAGYTF. CDR3 coding DNA: TGTGCCTGGAGCCACGGACAGGGGGCTGGCTACACCTTC.

This rearrangement joins TRBV27 to TRBJ2-4; possible D gene TRBD1, 6 bases. This CDR3 has 17 amino acids. Germline values: CDR1 MNHEY, CDR2 SMNVEV (reference sequence). The V gene lost 5 bases and the J gene lost 0 bases, with 17 bases spanning the gap. CDR3 sequence reads: CASSVTGEGVAKNIQYF. The CDR3 DNA sequence: TGTGCCAGCAGTGTGACAGGAGAGGGGGTAGCCAAAAACATTCAGTACTTC.

V and J are TRBV19 and TRBJ1-1; D is unresolved. Germline CDR1 LNHDA, CDR2 SQIVND (reference sequence). Trimming removed 6 bases at V and 4 bases at J, with 12 bases between. The CDR3 consists of 13 residues. CDR3 coding DNA: TGTGCCAGTAGCATCGGGGAGGTCACTGAAGCTTTCTTT. Encoded protein: CASSIGEVTEAFF.

The rearrangement joins TRBV5-6 to TRBJ2-2, with 8 positions matching TRBD1. CDR3 length: 14 residues. Trimming cost V 7 bases and J 1 base; bases outside gene matches: 3. The V gene's germline CDR1 is SGHDT and CDR2 YYEEEE. This chain's CDR3 is CASVGTGNTGELFF. Here the CDR3 DNA reads TGTGCCAGCGTCGGGACAGGGAACACCGGGGAGCTGTTTTTT.

This sequence joins TRBV6-1 and TRBJ2-3, with TRBD2 matching 8 bases. The V gene's germline CDR1 is MNHNS and CDR2 SASEGT. The CDR3 loop spans 18 amino acids. V was clipped by 3 bases and J by 0 bases; unmatched bases: 11. The CDR3: CASSDWLAGGYSTDTQYF. In DNA form, the CDR3 reads TGTGCCAGCAGTGATTGGCTAGCGGGTGGATATAGCACAGATACGCAGTATTTT.

The chain employs TRBV9 and TRBJ1-2; D ambiguous. Trimming cost V 1 base and J 4 bases, with 5 bases left between them. The V gene's germline CDR1 is SGDLS and CDR2 YYNGEE. CDR3 length: 12 amino acids. The CDR3 loop reads CASSVTSYGYTF. The CDR3 DNA reads TGTGCCAGCAGCGTAACCAGCTATGGCTACACCTTC.

The rearrangement links TRBV30 to TRBJ2-7; D not certain. Germline V CDR1 and CDR2: GTSNPN, SVGIG (reference sequence). Trimming took 3 bases from V and 2 from J, leaving 11 bases between them. The CDR3 totals 13 residues. The CDR3 protein is CAWSPTRAYEQYF. The CDR3 nucleotides read TGTGCCTGGAGCCCGACAAGAGCCTACGAGCAGTACTTC.

This chain connects TRBV5-5 to TRBJ2-6; maybe TRBD1 (6 bases). V lost 3 bases and J 3 bases, leaving 10 bases between the germline ends. Germline loops: CDR1 SGHKS, CDR2 YYEKEE (reference sequence). CDR3 length equals 15 residues. CDR3 loop: CASSYGQLGANVLTF. In nucleotides, the CDR3 is TGTGCCAGCAGCTACGGACAGCTTGGGGCCAACGTCCTGACTTTC. The variable domain in full, completed from reference TRBV5-5 and TRBJ2-6, reads DAGVTQSPTHLIKTRGQQVTLRCSPISGHKSVSWYQQVLGQGPQFIFQYYEKEERGRGNFPDRFSARQFPNYSSELNVNALLLGDSALYLCASSYGQLGANVLTFGAGSRLTVL.

The chain employs TRBV5-1 and TRBJ2-7, with unresolved D. The CDR3 covers 16 residues. Germline V gene sequence: CDR1 SGHRS, CDR2 YFSETQ. V gave up 0 bases and J gave up 5 bases, with 18 bases separating them. The chain's CDR3 is CASSLVSPLNPHEQYF. The CDR3, as DNA: TGCGCCAGCAGCTTGGTGTCTCCACTGAACCCCCACGAGCAGTACTTC.

This sequence joins TRBV21-1 and TRBJ2-3; TRBD2 was called by the table and not checked on the DNA. TRBV21-1 is tagged as a pseudogene. This CDR3 is built from 16 residues. CDR3 DNA: TGTGCCAGCAGCAAAGATAGGACTAGCGGGAGAGATACGCAGTATTTT. It codes for CASSKDRTSGRDTQYF.